This T cell receptor (beta chain) was recorded in a study of cytomegalovirus exposure and HLA in healthy donors. Overall study results and limits: The majority of CMV-associated TCR beta chains were reported as apparently HLA-restricted in a later analysis. After further analysis at a later stage, 15,000 to 20,000 TCR beta sequences were associated with HLA alleles at 0.05 false discovery rate.

Of note for this clone: No antigen is known for it.

Use of 60 Vbeta and 13 Jbeta primers characterized the PCR. Method: immunoSEQ multiplex PCR; TCRdb's copy keeps in-frame clones and lacks some. This table holds 85,000 to 100,000 clones, about 79% found once. This CDR3 has 15 residues. V lost 5 bases and J lost 8; bases outside the gene matches: 7. From germline, CDR1 is SGHNT and CDR2 YYREEE (reference sequence). The TCR sequence derives from a male donor in good health and CMV-seropositive. Sequencing used PBMCs. This chain joins TRBV5-4 and TRBJ1-6; 10 positions match TRBD1. CDR3: CASRDRGTRDSPLHF. The CDR3 DNA sequence: TGTGCCAGCAGGGACAGGGGGACCAGGGATTCACCCCTCCACTTT.